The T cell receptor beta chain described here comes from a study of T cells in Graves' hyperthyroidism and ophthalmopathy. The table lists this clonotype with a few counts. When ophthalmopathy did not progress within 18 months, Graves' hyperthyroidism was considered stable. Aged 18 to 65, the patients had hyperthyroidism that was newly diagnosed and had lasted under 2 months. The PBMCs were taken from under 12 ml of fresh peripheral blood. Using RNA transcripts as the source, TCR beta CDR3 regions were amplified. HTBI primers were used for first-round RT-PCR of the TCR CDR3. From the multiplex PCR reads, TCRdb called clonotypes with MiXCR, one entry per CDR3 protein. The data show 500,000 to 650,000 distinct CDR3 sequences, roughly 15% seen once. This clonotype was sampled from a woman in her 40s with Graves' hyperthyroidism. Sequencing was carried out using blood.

The CDR3 loop reads CASSPGTGGTNEKLFF. CDR3 DNA: TGTGCCAGCAGTCCCGGGACAGGGGGGACTAATGAAAAACTGTTTTTT. V and J are TRBV6-1 and TRBJ1-4; 11 bases agree with TRBD1. CDR3 length: 16 residues. Germline trimming cut 5 bases from V and 2 bases from J; bases unmatched to any gene: 4. CDR1 is MNHNS, CDR2 SASEGT, per germline.